The entry below describes one TCR beta chain. Many counts were recorded for this clonotype. It lacks a known antigen. No clone much larger than this one lies a single base away; base qualities are absent. The sample belongs to a study of early T cells in non-severe SARS-CoV-2 infection (dated by TCRdb to about 2021). Looking at the study overall: Because TCR sequencing was done on bulk RNA from unsorted whole blood, the alpha and beta chains could not be paired. Results and caveats for the whole study, not just this receptor: VDJdb matching was skewed toward anti-spike CD8 responses, so virus-specific expansions were likely underestimated and private and CD4 specificities were missed.

A case-control design nested within a healthcare worker cohort in London, UK, was used, with weekly nasopharyngeal swab PCR tests and blood sampling performed. Healthcare workers were enrolled in the week of the UK lockdown, from 23 to 31 March 2020, and were followed every week for up to roughly 15 weeks. Libraries were built with 5' RACE. The sample was run on a NextSeq 500. In the TCR library protocol, unique molecular identifiers were attached to individual cDNA molecules to correct for PCR bias and sequencing error. TCR alpha and beta chains were both sequenced, and the abundances of alpha and beta sequences in each sample were closely correlated with each other. From the authors' description of their analysis: V gene, J gene and CDR3 annotation of TCR sequences was performed with Decombinator V4. TCRs were defined as expanded if a significant change between any two time points was detected under a Poisson model with p below 0.0001. Abundances of TCRs were expressed as counts per million after normalisation to the total number of TCRs sequenced in each sample. A search of VDJdb, accessed on 1 November 2021, was run for TCRs annotated to CMV, EBV and SARS-CoV-2, with TCRs annotated for multiple antigens excluded. The public sequencing data were trimmed at Q25 with fastp and processed into clonotypes with MiXCR by TCRdb, which kept only in-frame beta chains. One record per CDR3 amino acid sequence lists the most common genes and DNA. The V and J calls were not made by the authors but by TCRdb's processing. Here the sample has about 67,000 distinct CDR3 sequences; about 9.9% occur a single time. The ten largest clones represent 3% to 4.5% of the sample.

The receptor was isolated from an adult who was a healthcare worker with PCR-confirmed SARS-CoV-2 infection or an uninfected control (not recorded which). The sequenced sample was whole blood.

The DNA sequence is as follows: TGTGCCAGCAGTTCCTCGGGACTAGCGCCTATGAGGGGTTCCACAGATACGCAGTATTTT. This is translated as CASSSSGLAPMRGSTDTQYF. In this chain, TRBV6-5 is recombined with TRBJ2-3, with 10 bases in between that match TRBD2. Counted from cysteine to phenylalanine, this CDR3 has 20 amino acids. Only the CDR3 region is kept as DNA, spanning 60 bases read in frame from base 1. Germline trimming amounts to 4 bases on V and 2 bases on J, with 18 as the count of junction bases outside the gene matches. CDR1 and CDR2, looked up from the germline V gene, are MNHEY and SVGAGI.